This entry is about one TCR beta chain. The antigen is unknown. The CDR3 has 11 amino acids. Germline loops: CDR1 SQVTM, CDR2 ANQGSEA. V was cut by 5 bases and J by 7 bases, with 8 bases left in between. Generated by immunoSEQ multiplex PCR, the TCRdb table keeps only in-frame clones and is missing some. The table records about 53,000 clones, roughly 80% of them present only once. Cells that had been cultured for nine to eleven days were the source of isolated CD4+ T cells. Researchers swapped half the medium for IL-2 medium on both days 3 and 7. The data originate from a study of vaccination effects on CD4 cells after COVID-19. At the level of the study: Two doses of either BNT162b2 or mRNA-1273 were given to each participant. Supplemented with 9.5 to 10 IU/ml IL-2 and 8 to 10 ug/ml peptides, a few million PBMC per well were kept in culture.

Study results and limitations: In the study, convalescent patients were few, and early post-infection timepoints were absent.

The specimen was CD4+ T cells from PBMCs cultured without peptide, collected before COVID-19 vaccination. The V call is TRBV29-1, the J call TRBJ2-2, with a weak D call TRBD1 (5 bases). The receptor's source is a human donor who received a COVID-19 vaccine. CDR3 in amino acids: CSVYDSGELFF. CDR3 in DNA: TGCAGCGTTTATGACAGCGGGGAGCTGTTTTTT.